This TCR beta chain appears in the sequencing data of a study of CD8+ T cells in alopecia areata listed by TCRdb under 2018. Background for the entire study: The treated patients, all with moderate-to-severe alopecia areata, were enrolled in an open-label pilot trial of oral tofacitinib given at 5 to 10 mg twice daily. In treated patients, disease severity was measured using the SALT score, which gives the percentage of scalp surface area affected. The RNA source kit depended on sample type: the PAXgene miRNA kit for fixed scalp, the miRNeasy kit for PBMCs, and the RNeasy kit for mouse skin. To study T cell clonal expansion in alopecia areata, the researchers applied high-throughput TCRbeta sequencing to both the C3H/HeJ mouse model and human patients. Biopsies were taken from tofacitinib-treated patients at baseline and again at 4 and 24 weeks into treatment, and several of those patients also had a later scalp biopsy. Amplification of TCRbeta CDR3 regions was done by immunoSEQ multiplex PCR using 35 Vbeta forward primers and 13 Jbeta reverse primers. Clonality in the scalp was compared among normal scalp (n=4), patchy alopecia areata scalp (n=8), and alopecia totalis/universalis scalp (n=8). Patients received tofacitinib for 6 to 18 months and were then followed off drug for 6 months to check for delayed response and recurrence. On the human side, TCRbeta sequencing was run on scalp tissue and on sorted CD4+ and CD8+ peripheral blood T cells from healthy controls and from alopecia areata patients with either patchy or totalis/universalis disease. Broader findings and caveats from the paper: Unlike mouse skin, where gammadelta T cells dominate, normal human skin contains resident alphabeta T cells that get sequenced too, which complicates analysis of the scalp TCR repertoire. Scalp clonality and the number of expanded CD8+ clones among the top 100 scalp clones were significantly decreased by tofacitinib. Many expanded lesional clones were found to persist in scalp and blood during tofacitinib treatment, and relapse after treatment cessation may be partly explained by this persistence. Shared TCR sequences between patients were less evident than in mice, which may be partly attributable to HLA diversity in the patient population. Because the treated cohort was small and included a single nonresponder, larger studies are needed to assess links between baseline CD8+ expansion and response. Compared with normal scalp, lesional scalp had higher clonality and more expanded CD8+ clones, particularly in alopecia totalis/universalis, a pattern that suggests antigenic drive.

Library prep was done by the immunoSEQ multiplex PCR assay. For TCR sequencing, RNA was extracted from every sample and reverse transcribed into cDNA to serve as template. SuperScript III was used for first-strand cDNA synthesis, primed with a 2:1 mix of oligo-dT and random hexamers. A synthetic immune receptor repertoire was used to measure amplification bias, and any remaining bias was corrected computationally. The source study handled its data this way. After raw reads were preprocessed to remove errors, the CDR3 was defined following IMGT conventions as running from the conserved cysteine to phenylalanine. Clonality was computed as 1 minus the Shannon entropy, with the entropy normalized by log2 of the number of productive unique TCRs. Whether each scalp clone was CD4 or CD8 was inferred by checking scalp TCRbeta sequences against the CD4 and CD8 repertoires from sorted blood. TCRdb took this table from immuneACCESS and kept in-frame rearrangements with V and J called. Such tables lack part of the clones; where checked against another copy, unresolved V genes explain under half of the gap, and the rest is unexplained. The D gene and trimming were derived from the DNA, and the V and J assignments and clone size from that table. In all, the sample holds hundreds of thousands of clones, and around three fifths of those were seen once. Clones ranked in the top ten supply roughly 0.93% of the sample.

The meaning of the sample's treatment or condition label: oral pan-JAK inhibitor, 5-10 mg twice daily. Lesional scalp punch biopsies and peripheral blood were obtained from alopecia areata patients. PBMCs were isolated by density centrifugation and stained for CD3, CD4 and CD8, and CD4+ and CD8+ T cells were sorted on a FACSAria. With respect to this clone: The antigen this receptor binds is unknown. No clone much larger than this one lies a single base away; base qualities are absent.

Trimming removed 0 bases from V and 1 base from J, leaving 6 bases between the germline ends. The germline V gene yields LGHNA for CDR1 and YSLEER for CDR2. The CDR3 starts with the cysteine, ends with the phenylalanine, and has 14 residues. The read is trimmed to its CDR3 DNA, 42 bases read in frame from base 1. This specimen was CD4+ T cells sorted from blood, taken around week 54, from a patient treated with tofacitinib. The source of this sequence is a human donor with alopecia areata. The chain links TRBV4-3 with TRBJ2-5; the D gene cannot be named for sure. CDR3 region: CASSQDWGQETQYF. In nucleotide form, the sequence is TGCGCCAGCAGCCAAGATTGGGGCCAAGAGACCCAGTACTTC.